The present entry profiles one T cell receptor (beta chain) with its context. The sample originates from a study of cytomegalovirus exposure and HLA in healthy donors. Vbeta (60) and Jbeta (13) primers were used in the PCR. Data came from immunoSEQ multiplex PCR; TCRdb stores just in-frame clones and leaves some out. The table shows 120,000 or so clones, with 80% occurring only once. Germline V gene data show CDR1 as SGHAT and CDR2 as FQNNGV. The J segment lost 8 bases and the V segment lost 1 base, leaving 10 bases of the junction unmatched. The CDR3 covers 16 residues. The sequenced sample consisted of PBMCs. This clonotype was obtained from a man aged 30 to 45 in good health and CMV-seronegative. The chain couples TRBV11-2 to TRBJ2-1, with 8 bases lining up with TRBD2. This CDR3 reads CASSLVPSGSSDEQFF. For the CDR3, the DNA is TGTGCCAGCAGCTTAGTTCCGAGCGGGAGCTCGGATGAGCAGTTCTTC.